A single sample gave rise to the 7 T cell receptor beta chains below, sequenced in a study of vaccination and CD4 T cells after COVID-19. Treatment defined: roughly 11-day PBMC culture with coronavirus spike peptide pools or control peptides (ViraFEST assay). Which antigens these TCRs recognize remains unknown. Cultured CD4+ T-cell DNA underwent Oncomine TCR Beta short-read sequencing. MiXCR, run by TCRdb on the PCR reads, gives a single entry per CDR3 protein. The sample includes just over 15,000 distinct CDR3 sequences, over 50% seen only once; the top ten take more than 10%. Source material: CD4+ T cells from blood, cultured in vitro. The receptors come from a human donor who had recovered from COVID-19.

The chain recombines TRBV11-2 with TRBJ1-2; D gene ambiguous. This CDR3 region has 15 residues. Germline CDR1 SGHAT, CDR2 FQNNGV. V lost 5 bases and J lost 3, with 16 bases in between. CDR3 nucleotides: TGTGCCAGCAGCCCAATTAGTGGGTTACACTATGGCTACACCTTC. This gives the protein CASSPISGLHYGYTF.

This clonotype was counted only a few times. The chain recombines TRBV10-1 with TRBJ2-5; 10 bases agree with TRBD2. With V trimmed by 4 bases and J by 5 bases, 4 bases remained unmatched. The length of the CDR3 is 14 residues. Germline V CDR1 and CDR2: WNHNN, SYGVQD (reference sequence). The CDR3 loop is CASSASGGAETQYF. The CDR3 bases are TGCGCCAGCAGTGCTAGCGGGGGAGCGGAGACCCAGTACTTC.

The chain carries TRBV7-8 and TRBJ2-7; D not certain. The CDR3 is 13 residues long. Germline V lookup: CDR1 SGHVS, CDR2 FQNEAQ. V was shortened by 0 bases and J by 3 bases, with 6 bases between the two germline ends. CDR3 sequence: CASSLARNYEQYF. In nucleotides, the CDR3 is TGTGCCAGCAGCTTAGCAAGAAACTACGAGCAGTACTTC.

Turning to this clonotype: A junction boundary mismatches the germline segment, possibly from a read error. This rearrangement joins TRBV6-1 to TRBJ2-1; 7 positions agree with TRBD2. This CDR3 has 17 residues. Germline V CDR1 and CDR2: MNHNS, SASEGT. In DNA form, the CDR3 reads TGCGCCAGCAGTGAAGAGGGAGGGAGCGTCTCCTACAATGAGCAGTTCTTC. This gives the protein CASSEEGGSVSYNEQFF.

This clonotype was seen a few times. J is TRBJ2-2 and V is TRBV11-3; the match to TRBD1 covers 10 bases. This CDR3 contains 16 residues. Germline V gene lookup returns CDR1 SGHNT and CDR2 YENEEA. V gave up 5 bases and J gave up 7 bases; unmatched junction bases: 10. In nucleotides, the CDR3 is TGTGCCAGCAGCCCCCGGGACAGGGGAACGAGCGGGGAGCTGTTTTTT. Its translation is CASSPRDRGTSGELFF. The variable domain in full, with the rest retrieved from reference TRBV11-3 and TRBJ2-2, is EAGVVQSPRYKIIEKKQPVAFWCNPISGHNTLYWYLQNLGQGPELLIRYENEEAVDDSQLPKDRFSAERLKGVDSTLKIQPAELGDSAVYLCASSPRDRGTSGELFFGEGSRLTVL.

The chain links TRBV11-3 to TRBJ2-7, with TRBD1 matching 9 bases. Per the germline V gene, CDR1 is SGHNT and CDR2 is YENEEA. The CDR3 length is 15 residues. The trim removed 5 bases at V and 1 base at J, leaving 6 bases unmatched. CDR3 in amino acids: CASSHFGQGSYEQYF. The CDR3, as DNA: TGTGCCAGCAGCCATTTCGGACAGGGGTCCTACGAGCAGTACTTC. Variable domain in full (rest from reference TRBV11-3 and TRBJ2-7): EAGVVQSPRYKIIEKKQPVAFWCNPISGHNTLYWYLQNLGQGPELLIRYENEEAVDDSQLPKDRFSAERLKGVDSTLKIQPAELGDSAVYLCASSHFGQGSYEQYFGPGTRLTVT.

This chain connects TRBV15 to TRBJ1-1; D is unclear. Germline assignment: CDR1 LNHNV and CDR2 YYDKDF (reference sequence). Trimming shortened V by 1 base and J by 0 bases, and 9 bases separated the two germline ends. This CDR3 region has 15 residues. CDR3 in DNA: TGTGCCACCAGCAGAGTCAGGCTTCTGAACACTGAAGCTTTCTTT. Amino acid sequence: CATSRVRLLNTEAFF.